One and the same sample provided the 10 T cell receptor beta chains below, sequenced in a study of control samples from healthy donors and cancer patients. Sequencing used immunoSEQ multiplex PCR; TCRdb keeps in-frame clones, though not all of them. Here the sample spans around 100,000 clones, about 90% being singletons. The sample was blood. The receptors here all came from a man in his thirties or forties in good health.

This chain uses TRBV11-3 with TRBJ1-1, with D hard to call. The germline V gene has CDR1 SGHNT and CDR2 YENEEA. The CDR3 runs 14 residues. V was clipped by 0 bases and J by 4 bases, with 9 bases between them. The CDR3 protein is CASSLERRTTEAFF. The CDR3 DNA follows: TGTGCCAGCAGCTTAGAGCGGCGGACCACTGAAGCTTTCTTT.

The chain combines TRBV11-3 with TRBJ2-7, with D hard to call. The CDR3 length is 13 residues. V was shortened by 2 bases and J by 5 bases, with 10 bases between the two germline ends. Per the germline V gene, CDR1 is SGHNT and CDR2 is YENEEA. As DNA, the CDR3 is TGTGCCAGCAGCTTAATAGTGAATGACGAGCAGTACTTC. Its protein product is CASSLIVNDEQYF. Together with reference TRBV11-3 and TRBJ2-7, the CDR3 gives the full variable domain: EAGVVQSPRYKIIEKKQPVAFWCNPISGHNTLYWYLQNLGQGPELLIRYENEEAVDDSQLPKDRFSAERLKGVDSTLKIQPAELGDSAVYLCASSLIVNDEQYFGPGTRLTVT.

This clone was observed a single time. The chain couples TRBV28 to TRBJ1-5; possibly TRBD1 for D (5 bases). The germline CDR1 and CDR2 sequences are MDHEN and SYDVKM. Trimming removed 4 bases from V and 2 bases from J, with 15 bases in between. The CDR3 runs to 16 residues. CDR3 in DNA: TGTGCCAGCAGTTATAGGCGGTTGGGGGGCAATCAGCCCCAGCATTTT. Protein: CASSYRRLGGNQPQHF.

This sequence joins TRBV24-1 and TRBJ2-5; possible D gene TRBD1, 6 bases. The CDR3 spans 15 residues. CDR1 is KGHDR, CDR2 SFDVKD, per germline. The V end was cut by 4 bases, the J end by 5 bases, with 16 bases between. The DNA for the CDR3 is TGTGCCACCAGTGAAGGACAAACAGGGTTGGAGACCCAGTACTTC. Translating gives CATSEGQTGLETQYF.

This clone occurred a few times. V gene TRBV28 combines with J gene TRBJ2-2, with 8 bases matching TRBD1. CDR1 and CDR2 from the germline V gene are MDHEN and SYDVKM. J gave up 4 bases and V 6 bases, and 10 bases lay outside the gene matches. The CDR3 has 16 amino acids. In nucleotides, the CDR3 is TGTGCCAGCAGGCGATACCCCGGGACAGGCACCGGGGAGCTGTTTTTT. Its translation: CASRRYPGTGTGELFF.

The chain employs TRBV18 and TRBJ2-7; D may be TRBD1 or TRBD2 (6 bases each). This CDR3 contains 16 residues. Trimming left V 3 bases short and J 3 bases short, with 18 bases between. Germline assignment: CDR1 KGHSH and CDR2 LQKENI. As DNA, the CDR3 is TGTGCCAGCTCACCGCACAGGGAGGAAGCCTTCTACGAGCAGTACTTC. Protein sequence: CASSPHREEAFYEQYF.

V usage is TRBV27 and J usage is TRBJ1-1; no clear D gene. The CDR3 has 15 residues. CDR1 and CDR2 from the germline V gene are MNHEY and SMNVEV (reference sequence). Trimming cost V 6 bases and J 0 bases, with 14 bases left between them. The CDR3 DNA reads TGTGCCAGCAGCTATTACTGGGGAATGAACACTGAAGCTTTCTTT. Translated, it gives CASSYYWGMNTEAFF.

This clone was observed a handful of times. The J gene is TRBJ1-1, the V gene TRBV7-9, with D possibly being TRBD1 (5 bases). Per the germline V gene, CDR1 is SEHNR and CDR2 is FQNEAQ (reference sequence). The CDR3 contains 13 residues. V shed 4 bases and J shed 7 bases, with 13 bases lying between them. The CDR3 sequence is CASSWGIGREAFF. Written as DNA, the CDR3 is TGTGCCAGCAGCTGGGGGATCGGCCGTGAAGCTTTCTTT.

The V call is TRBV6-6, the J call TRBJ2-1; the D gene is possibly TRBD2 (6 bases). The germline V and J ends were trimmed by 2 bases and 5 bases, with 13 bases remaining between them. The CDR3 contains 15 residues. Germline CDR1 and CDR2: MNHNY and SVGAGI (reference sequence). CDR3 bases: TGTGCCAGCAGTTACGGGGGGTCTTCTCACAATGAGCAGTTCTTC. Protein sequence: CASSYGGSSHNEQFF.

The chain recombines TRBV6-4 with TRBJ2-1; D ambiguous. Trimming took off 0 bases at V and 5 bases at J, with 5 bases between the two ends. In germline, CDR1 is MRHNA, CDR2 SNTAGT. CDR3 length: 13 amino acids. The CDR3 DNA reads TGTGCCAGCAGTGACTCCCTAAACAATGAGCAGTTCTTC. This gives the protein CASSDSLNNEQFF.